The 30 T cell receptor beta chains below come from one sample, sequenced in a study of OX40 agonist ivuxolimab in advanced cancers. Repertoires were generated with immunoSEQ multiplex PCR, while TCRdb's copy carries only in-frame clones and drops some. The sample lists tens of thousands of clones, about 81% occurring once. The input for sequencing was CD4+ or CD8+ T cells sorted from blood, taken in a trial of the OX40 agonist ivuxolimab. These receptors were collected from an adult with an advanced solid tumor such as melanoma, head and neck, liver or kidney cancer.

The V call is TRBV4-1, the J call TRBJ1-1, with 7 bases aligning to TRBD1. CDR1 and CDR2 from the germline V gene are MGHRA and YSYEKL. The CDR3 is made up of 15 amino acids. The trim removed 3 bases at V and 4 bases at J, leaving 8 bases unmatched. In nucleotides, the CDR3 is TGCGCCAGCAGCCAGCAACAGGGGTTCGGCACTGAAGCTTTCTTT. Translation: CASSQQQGFGTEAFF.

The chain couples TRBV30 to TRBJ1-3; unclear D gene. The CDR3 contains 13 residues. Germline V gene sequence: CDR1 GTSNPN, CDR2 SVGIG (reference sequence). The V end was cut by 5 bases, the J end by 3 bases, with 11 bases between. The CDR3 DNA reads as TGTGCCTGGGCGAGAGGGAATGGAAACACCATATATTTT. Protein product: CAWARGNGNTIYF.

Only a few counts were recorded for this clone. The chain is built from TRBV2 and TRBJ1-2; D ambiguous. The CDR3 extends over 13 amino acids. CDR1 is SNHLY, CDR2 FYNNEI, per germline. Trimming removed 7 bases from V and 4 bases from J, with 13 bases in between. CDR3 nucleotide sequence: TGTGCCAGCACGTTCAAGGTGGGCTATGGCTACACCTTC. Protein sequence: CASTFKVGYGYTF.

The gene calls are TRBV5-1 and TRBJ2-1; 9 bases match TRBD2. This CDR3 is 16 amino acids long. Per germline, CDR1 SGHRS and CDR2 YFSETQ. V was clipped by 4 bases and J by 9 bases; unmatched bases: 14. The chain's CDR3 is CASSPPGRGGGGEQFF. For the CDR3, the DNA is TGCGCCAGCAGCCCCCCCGGGCGGGGGGGCGGCGGTGAGCAGTTCTTC.

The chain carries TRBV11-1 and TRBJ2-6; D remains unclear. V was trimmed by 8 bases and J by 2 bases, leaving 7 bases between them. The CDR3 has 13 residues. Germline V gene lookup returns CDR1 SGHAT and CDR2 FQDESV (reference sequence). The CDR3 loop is CASSRTGANVLTF. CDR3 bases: TGTGCCAGCTCACGGACTGGGGCCAACGTCCTGACTTTC.

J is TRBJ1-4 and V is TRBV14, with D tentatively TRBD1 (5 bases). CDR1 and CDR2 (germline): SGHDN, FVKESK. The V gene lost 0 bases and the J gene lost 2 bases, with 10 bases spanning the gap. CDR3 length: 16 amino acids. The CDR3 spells CASSQEAGTTNEKLFF. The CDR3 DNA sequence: TGTGCCAGCAGCCAAGAAGCCGGGACCACTAATGAAAAACTGTTTTTT.

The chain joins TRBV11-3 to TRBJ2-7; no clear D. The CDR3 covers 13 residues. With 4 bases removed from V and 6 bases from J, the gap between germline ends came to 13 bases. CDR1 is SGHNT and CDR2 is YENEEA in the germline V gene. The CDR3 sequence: CASSSTGLGEQYF. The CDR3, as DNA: TGTGCCAGCAGCTCCACCGGGTTGGGCGAGCAGTACTTC.

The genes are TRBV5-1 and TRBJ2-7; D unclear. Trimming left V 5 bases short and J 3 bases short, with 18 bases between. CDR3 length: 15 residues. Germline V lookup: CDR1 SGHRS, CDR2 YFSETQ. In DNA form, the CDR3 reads TGCGCCAGCAGGTGGGGTGGGTCACCTAACTACGAGCAGTACTTC. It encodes CASRWGGSPNYEQYF. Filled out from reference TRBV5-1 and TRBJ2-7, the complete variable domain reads KAGVTQTPRYLIKTRGQQVTLSCSPISGHRSVSWYQQTPGQGLQFLFEYFSETQRNKGNFPGRFSGRQFSNSRSEMNVSTLELGDSALYLCASRWGGSPNYEQYFGPGTRLTVT.

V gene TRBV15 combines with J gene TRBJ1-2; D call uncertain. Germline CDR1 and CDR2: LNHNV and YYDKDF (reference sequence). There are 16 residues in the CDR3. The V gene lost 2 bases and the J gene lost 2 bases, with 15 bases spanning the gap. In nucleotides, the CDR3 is TGTGCCACCAGCAGATCAACCCCGATGGGGAACTATGGCTACACCTTC. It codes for CATSRSTPMGNYGYTF.

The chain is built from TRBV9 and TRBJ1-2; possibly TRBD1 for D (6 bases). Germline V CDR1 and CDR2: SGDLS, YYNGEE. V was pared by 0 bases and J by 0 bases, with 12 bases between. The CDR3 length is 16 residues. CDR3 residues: CASSVDPQGANYGYTF. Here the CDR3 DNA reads TGTGCCAGCAGCGTAGATCCACAGGGAGCTAACTATGGCTACACCTTC.

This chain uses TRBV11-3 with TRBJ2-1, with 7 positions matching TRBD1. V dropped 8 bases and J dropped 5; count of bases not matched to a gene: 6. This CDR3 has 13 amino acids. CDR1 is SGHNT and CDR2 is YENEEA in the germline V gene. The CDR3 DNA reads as TGTGCCAGCCGCCTGGACAGGAACAATGAGCAGTTCTTC. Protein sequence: CASRLDRNNEQFF.

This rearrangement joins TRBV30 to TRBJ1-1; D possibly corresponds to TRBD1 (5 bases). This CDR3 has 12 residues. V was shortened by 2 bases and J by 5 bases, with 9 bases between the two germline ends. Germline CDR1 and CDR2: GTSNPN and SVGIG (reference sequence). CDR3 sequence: CAWSPGATEAFF. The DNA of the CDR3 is TGTGCCTGGAGTCCTGGGGCAACTGAAGCTTTCTTT.

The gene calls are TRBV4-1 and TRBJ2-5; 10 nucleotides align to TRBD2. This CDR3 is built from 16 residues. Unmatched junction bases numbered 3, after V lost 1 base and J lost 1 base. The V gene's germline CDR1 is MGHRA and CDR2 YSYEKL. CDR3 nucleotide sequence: TGCGCCAGCAGCCAAGGTAGCGGGGGGTCCCAAGAGACCCAGTACTTC. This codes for CASSQGSGGSQETQYF.

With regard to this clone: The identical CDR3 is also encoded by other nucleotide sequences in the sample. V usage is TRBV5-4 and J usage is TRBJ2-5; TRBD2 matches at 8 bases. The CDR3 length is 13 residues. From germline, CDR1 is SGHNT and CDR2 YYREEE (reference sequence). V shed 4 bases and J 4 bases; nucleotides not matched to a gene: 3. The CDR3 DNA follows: TGTGCCAGCAGCCTACGGGGGGGAGAGACCCAGTACTTC. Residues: CASSLRGGETQYF. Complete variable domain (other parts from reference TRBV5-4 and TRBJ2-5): ETGVTQSPTHLIKTRGQQVTLRCSSQSGHNTVSWYQQALGQGPQFIFQYYREEENGRGNFPPRFSGLQFPNYSSELNVNALELDDSALYLCASSLRGGETQYFGPGTRLLVL.

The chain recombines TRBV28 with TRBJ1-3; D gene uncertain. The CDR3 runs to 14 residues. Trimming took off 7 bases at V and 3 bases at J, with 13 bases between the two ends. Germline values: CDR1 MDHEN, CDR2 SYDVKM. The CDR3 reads CASIYGFGGNTIYF. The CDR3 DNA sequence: TGTGCCAGCATCTATGGCTTCGGTGGAAACACCATATATTTT.

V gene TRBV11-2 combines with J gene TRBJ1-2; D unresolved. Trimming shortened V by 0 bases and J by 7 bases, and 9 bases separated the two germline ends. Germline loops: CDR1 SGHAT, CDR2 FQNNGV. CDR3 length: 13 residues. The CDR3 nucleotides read TGTGCCAGCAGCTTAGAGGCTACGGGTGGCTACACCTTC. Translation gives CASSLEATGGYTF.

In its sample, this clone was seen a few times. For the CDR3, the DNA is TGTGCCAGCAGCGTAGCTTTGATAGCGGGGGCCTACGAGCAGTACTTC. Amino acids: CASSVALIAGAYEQYF. The rearrangement joins TRBV9 to TRBJ2-7; the match to TRBD2 covers 9 bases. The CDR3 consists of 16 residues. Trimming cost V 0 bases and J 2 bases; bases outside gene matches: 6. From germline, CDR1 is SGDLS and CDR2 YYNGEE.

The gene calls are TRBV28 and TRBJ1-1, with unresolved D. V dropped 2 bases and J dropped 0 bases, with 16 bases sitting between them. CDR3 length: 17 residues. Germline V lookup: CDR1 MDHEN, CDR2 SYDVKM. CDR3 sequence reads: CASSLASGRHLNTEAFF. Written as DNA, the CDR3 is TGTGCCAGCAGTTTAGCGAGCGGCCGACACCTGAACACTGAAGCTTTCTTT.

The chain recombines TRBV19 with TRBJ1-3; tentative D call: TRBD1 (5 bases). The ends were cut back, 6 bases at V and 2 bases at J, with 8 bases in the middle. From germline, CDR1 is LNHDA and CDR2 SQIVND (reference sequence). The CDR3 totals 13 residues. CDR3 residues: CASRRDPGNTIYF. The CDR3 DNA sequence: TGTGCCAGTAGAAGGGACCCTGGAAACACCATATATTTT.

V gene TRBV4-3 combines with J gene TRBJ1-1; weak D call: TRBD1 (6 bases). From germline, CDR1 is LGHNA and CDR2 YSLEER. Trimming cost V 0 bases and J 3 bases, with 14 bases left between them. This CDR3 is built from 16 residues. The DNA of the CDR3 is TGCGCCAGCAGCCAAGATTACCCAGGGGACTACACTGAAGCTTTCTTT. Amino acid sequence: CASSQDYPGDYTEAFF.

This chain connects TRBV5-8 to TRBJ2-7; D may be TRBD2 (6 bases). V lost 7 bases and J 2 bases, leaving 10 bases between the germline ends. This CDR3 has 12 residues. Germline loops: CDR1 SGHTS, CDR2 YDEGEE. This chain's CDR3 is CASLSGPYEQYF. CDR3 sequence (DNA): TGTGCCAGCCTCAGCGGGCCCTACGAGCAGTACTTC.

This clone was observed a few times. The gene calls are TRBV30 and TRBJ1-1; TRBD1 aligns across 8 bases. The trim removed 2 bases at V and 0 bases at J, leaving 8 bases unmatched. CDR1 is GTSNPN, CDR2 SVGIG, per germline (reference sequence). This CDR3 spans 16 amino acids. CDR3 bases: TGTGCCTGGAGTAATACCGCAGGGGGCCTGAACACTGAAGCTTTCTTT. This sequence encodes CAWSNTAGGLNTEAFF.

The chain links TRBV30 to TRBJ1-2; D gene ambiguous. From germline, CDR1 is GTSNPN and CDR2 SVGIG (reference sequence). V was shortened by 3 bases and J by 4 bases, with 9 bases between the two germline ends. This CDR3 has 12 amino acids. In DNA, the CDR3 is TGTGCCTGGAGAGACCCCACCTATGGCTACACCTTC. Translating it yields CAWRDPTYGYTF.

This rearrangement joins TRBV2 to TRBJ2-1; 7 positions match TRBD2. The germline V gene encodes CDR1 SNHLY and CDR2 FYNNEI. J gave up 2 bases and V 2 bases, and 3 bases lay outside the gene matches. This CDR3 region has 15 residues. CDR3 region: CASSESGLAYNEQFF. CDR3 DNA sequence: TGTGCCAGCAGTGAATCCGGACTAGCCTACAATGAGCAGTTCTTC.

CDR3 bases: TGCGCCAGCAGCCAAGATTCGGGACAGGGGAGCTATGGCTACACCTTC. Translated, it gives CASSQDSGQGSYGYTF. The chain couples TRBV4-3 to TRBJ1-2, with 10 bases that match TRBD1. The CDR3 is 16 amino acids. Germline V gives CDR1 LGHNA, CDR2 YSLEER. J lost 4 bases, V lost 0 bases, and 5 bases had no gene match.

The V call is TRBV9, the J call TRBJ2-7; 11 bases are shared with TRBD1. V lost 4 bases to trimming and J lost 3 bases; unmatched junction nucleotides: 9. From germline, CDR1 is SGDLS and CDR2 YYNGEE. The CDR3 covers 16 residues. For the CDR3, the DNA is TGTGCCAGCAGCCCCACGCCGGGACAGGGGGACTACGAGCAGTACTTC. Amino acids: CASSPTPGQGDYEQYF.

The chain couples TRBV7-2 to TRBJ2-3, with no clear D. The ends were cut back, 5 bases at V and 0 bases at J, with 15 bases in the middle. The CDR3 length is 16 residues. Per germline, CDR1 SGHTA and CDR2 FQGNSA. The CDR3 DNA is TGTGCCAGCAGCATCATCGCGGATACTAGCACAGATACGCAGTATTTT. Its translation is CASSIIADTSTDTQYF.

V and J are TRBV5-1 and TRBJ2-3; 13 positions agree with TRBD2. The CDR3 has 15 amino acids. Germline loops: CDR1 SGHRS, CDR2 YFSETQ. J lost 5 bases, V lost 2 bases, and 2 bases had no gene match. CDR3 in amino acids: CASSFTSGGVDTQYF. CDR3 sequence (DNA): TGCGCCAGCAGCTTTACTAGCGGGGGGGTAGATACGCAGTATTTT.

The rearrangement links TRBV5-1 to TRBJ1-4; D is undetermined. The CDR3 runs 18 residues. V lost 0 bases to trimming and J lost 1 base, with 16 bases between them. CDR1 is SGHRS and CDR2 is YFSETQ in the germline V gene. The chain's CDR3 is CASSLAGVSDITNEKLFF. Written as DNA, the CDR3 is TGCGCCAGCAGCTTGGCCGGCGTCTCCGATATAACTAATGAAAAACTGTTTTTT.

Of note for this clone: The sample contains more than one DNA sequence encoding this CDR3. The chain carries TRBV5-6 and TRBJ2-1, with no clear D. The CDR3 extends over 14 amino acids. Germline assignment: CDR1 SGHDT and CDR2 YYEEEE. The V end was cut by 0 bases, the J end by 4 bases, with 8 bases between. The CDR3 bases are TGTGCCAGCAGCTTGGGTCAGTTTTACAATGAGCAGTTCTTC. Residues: CASSLGQFYNEQFF.